These 25 T cell receptor beta chains share one sample of origin, sequenced in a study of blood T cell repertoires in COVID-19. TCRdb's table, derived via immunoSEQ multiplex PCR, lists solely in-frame clones and lacks some. There are about 320,000 clones in the sample; 85% occur only once, and 1.5% to 2% lies in the top ten. Material for sequencing was PBMCs or T cells enriched from blood (not recorded which). The receptors derive from a woman aged 25 to 45 who had been exposed to COVID-19.

This clone was recorded once. The V call is TRBV7-3, the J call TRBJ1-1, with 12 bases lining up with TRBD1. The CDR3 runs to 16 residues. J was trimmed by 1 base and V by 5 bases; bases with no gene match: 5. Germline-derived CDR1 and CDR2 are SGHTA and FQGTGA. CDR3 bases: TGTGCCAGCAGCCCGGCGGGACAGGGGGCGAACACTGAAGCTTTCTTT. Residues: CASSPAGQGANTEAFF. Looking up the rest from reference TRBV7-3 and TRBJ1-1 gives the full variable domain: GAGVSQTPSNKVTEKGKYVELRCDPISGHTALYWYRQSLGQGPEFLIYFQGTGAADDSGLPNDRFFAVRPEGSVSTLKIQRTERGDSAVYLCASSPAGQGANTEAFFGQGTRLTVV.

A note on this clone: The identical CDR3 is also encoded by other nucleotide sequences in the sample. The chain is built from TRBV19 and TRBJ1-1, with D unclear. Trimming removed 5 bases at V and 1 base at J, with 8 bases between. This CDR3 is 13 amino acids long. Per germline, CDR1 LNHDA and CDR2 SQIVND (reference sequence). DNA of the CDR3: TGTGCCAGTAGTCTCACAGAGAACACTGAAGCTTTCTTT. It encodes CASSLTENTEAFF.

With regard to this clone: The sample contains more than one DNA sequence encoding this CDR3. This chain uses TRBV28 with TRBJ2-7, with 8 bases fitting TRBD1. This CDR3 has 13 residues. V was clipped by 5 bases and J by 4 bases; unmatched bases: 4. The V gene's germline CDR1 is MDHEN and CDR2 SYDVKM. The chain's CDR3 is CASSLNRGYEQYF. The CDR3, as DNA: TGTGCCAGCAGTCTAAACAGGGGGTACGAGCAGTACTTC.

The CDR3, as DNA: TGTGCCAGCTCACCCAGGGCGGTTACGGAGACCCAGTACTTC. It encodes CASSPRAVTETQYF. The rearrangement uses TRBV18 and TRBJ2-5; maybe TRBD1 (5 bases). V gave up 3 bases and J gave up 5 bases, with 13 bases separating them. Germline CDR1 reads KGHSH; CDR2 reads LQKENI. The CDR3 is made up of 14 amino acids.

The chain employs TRBV9 and TRBJ2-5; D possibly corresponds to TRBD2 (5 bases). The CDR3 has 16 amino acids. V lost 0 bases and J 5 bases, leaving 17 bases between the germline ends. The germline CDR1 and CDR2 sequences are SGDLS and YYNGEE. CDR3 sequence (DNA): TGTGCCAGCAGCGTAGCAGCGGCGGGTTACGGGGAGACCCAGTACTTC. Its translation: CASSVAAAGYGETQYF.

The chain is built from TRBV27 and TRBJ2-5; D may be TRBD1 (5 bases). The V gene lost 5 bases and the J gene lost 1 base, with 11 bases spanning the gap. Per germline, CDR1 MNHEY and CDR2 SMNVEV (reference sequence). The CDR3 has 14 residues. CDR3 residues: CASSPLDIQETQYF. The DNA of the CDR3 is TGTGCCAGCAGTCCGCTGGACATCCAAGAGACCCAGTACTTC.

The chain couples TRBV2 to TRBJ1-2; weak D call: TRBD1 (5 bases). CDR3 size: 16 residues. CDR1 is SNHLY, CDR2 FYNNEI, per germline. Trimming left V 5 bases short and J 6 bases short, with 22 bases between. The CDR3 DNA is TGTGCCAGCAGTTCCGCGGTGGGACTCAGACGACATGGCTACACCTTC. Encoded protein: CASSSAVGLRRHGYTF.

Notes on this clone: Other DNA sequences within the sample encode an identical CDR3. This chain connects TRBV12-3 or TRBV12-4 to TRBJ1-5; no firm D call. Trimming removed 2 bases at V and 4 bases at J, with 6 bases between. The CDR3 extends over 13 amino acids. The CDR3 bases are TGTGCCAGCAGTTTAACGGGAAATCAGCCCCAGCATTTT. Encoded protein: CASSLTGNQPQHF.

In its sample, this clone was seen a few times. This chain joins TRBV7-2 and TRBJ1-1, with D hard to call. CDR3 length: 13 amino acids. The germline gives CDR1 SGHTA, CDR2 FQGNSA. Trimming removed 5 bases from V and 5 bases from J, with 12 bases in between. DNA of the CDR3: TGTGCCAGCAGCACCCAAAAGCGGACTGAAGCTTTCTTT. This encodes CASSTQKRTEAFF.

This chain joins TRBV11-1 and TRBJ2-1; 7 bases are shared with TRBD2. Germline V CDR1 and CDR2: SGHAT, FQDESV (reference sequence). There are 16 residues in the CDR3. Trimming cost V 3 bases and J 8 bases; bases outside gene matches: 13. The CDR3 DNA sequence: TGTGCCAGCAGCTTCCCGCGGGGGAGGGTATCCCATGAGCAGTTCTTC. This codes for CASSFPRGRVSHEQFF.

This sequence joins TRBV6-4 and TRBJ2-7, with D possibly TRBD1 on 5 matching bases. This CDR3 region has 17 residues. Trimming stripped 4 bases from V and 5 bases from J, with 24 bases between. CDR1 is MRHNA, CDR2 SNTAGT, per germline. The DNA for the CDR3 is TGTGCCAGCAGTGTCATCGTACAGGAGACCCATTCTAACGAGCAGTACTTC. Its translation is CASSVIVQETHSNEQYF.

The genes are TRBV5-1 and TRBJ2-5; D perhaps matches TRBD1 (6 bases). Trimming took off 6 bases at V and 4 bases at J, with 22 bases between the two ends. The CDR3 extends over 16 amino acids. The V gene's germline CDR1 is SGHRS and CDR2 YFSETQ. CDR3 protein: CASTPPAPTGLETQYF. CDR3 DNA: TGCGCCAGCACCCCCCCGGCTCCAACAGGGCTAGAGACCCAGTACTTC. Based on the CDR3 plus reference TRBV5-1 and TRBJ2-5, the full variable domain is KAGVTQTPRYLIKTRGQQVTLSCSPISGHRSVSWYQQTPGQGLQFLFEYFSETQRNKGNFPGRFSGRQFSNSRSEMNVSTLELGDSALYLCASTPPAPTGLETQYFGPGTRLLVL.

This sequence joins TRBV5-5 and TRBJ1-2, with D hard to call. This CDR3 spans 14 amino acids. The V gene lost 0 bases and the J gene lost 6 bases, with 12 bases spanning the gap. Germline V gene data show CDR1 as SGHKS and CDR2 as YYEKEE (reference sequence). CDR3 amino acids: CASSLERASDGYTF. The CDR3 DNA reads TGTGCCAGCAGCTTGGAGAGGGCTAGTGATGGCTACACCTTC.

The J gene is TRBJ2-1, the V gene TRBV10-3; TRBD2 agrees at 16 bases. This CDR3 spans 14 amino acids. J gave up 8 bases and V 9 bases, and 4 bases lay outside the gene matches. Germline V gives CDR1 ENHRY, CDR2 SYGVKD. The CDR3 coding sequence is TGTGCCATTGGGACTAGCGGGAGGGCCCATGAGCAGTTCTTC. Encoded protein: CAIGTSGRAHEQFF.

This chain joins TRBV5-8 and TRBJ1-2; TRBD1 might be the D (5 bases). The length of the CDR3 is 14 residues. V was pared by 2 bases and J by 0 bases, with 8 bases between. CDR1 and CDR2 from the germline V gene are SGHTS and YDEGEE. As DNA, the CDR3 is TGTGCCAGCAGCTTCCCGACAGCTAACTATGGCTACACCTTC. It translates to CASSFPTANYGYTF.

The chain employs TRBV7-9 and TRBJ2-2; 8 bases fit TRBD2. V shed 5 bases and J 5 bases; nucleotides not matched to a gene: 13. This CDR3 is built from 17 residues. Germline-derived CDR1 and CDR2 are SEHNR and FQNEAQ (reference sequence). The CDR3 reads CASSPPTSVKITGELFF. As DNA, the CDR3 is TGTGCCAGCAGCCCACCGACTAGCGTCAAAATAACCGGGGAGCTGTTTTTT.

The J gene is TRBJ1-6, the V gene TRBV28, with 11 positions matching TRBD1. Germline values: CDR1 MDHEN, CDR2 SYDVKM. V shed 6 bases, J shed 6 bases, and the junction held 7 bases outside the gene matches. This CDR3 comprises 16 residues. The CDR3 here is CASRWDRGTGNSPLHF. CDR3 bases: TGTGCCAGCAGGTGGGACAGGGGGACGGGTAATTCACCCCTCCACTTT.

The CDR3 spells CASSWGTSAFTDTQYF. The CDR3 nucleotides read TGTGCCAGCAGCTGGGGGACTAGCGCCTTCACAGATACGCAGTATTTT. V is TRBV7-2 and J is TRBJ2-3; 10 bases align to TRBD2. CDR1 is SGHTA and CDR2 is FQGNSA in the germline V gene. The CDR3 has 16 amino acids. With V trimmed by 4 bases and J by 2 bases, 6 bases remained unmatched.

The CDR3: CASSERLGDLYNEQFF. CDR3 nucleotides: TGTGCCAGCAGTGAGAGGCTAGGCGACCTCTACAATGAGCAGTTCTTC. V is TRBV2 and J is TRBJ2-1, with no clear D. The germline CDR1 and CDR2 sequences are SNHLY and FYNNEI. The CDR3 has 16 residues. V shed 3 bases and J shed 3 bases, with 15 bases lying between them.

The rearrangement uses TRBV21-1 and TRBJ1-5; the table's D call of TRBD1 was not tested on the DNA. TRBV21-1 is flagged as a pseudogene. CDR3 length: 13 residues. Here the CDR3 DNA reads TGTGCCGGGGGGACAGGGAACAATCAGCCCCAGCATTTT. This sequence encodes CAGGTGNNQPQHF.

The CDR3 sequence is CATSDPQYSTDTQYF. The CDR3 bases are TGTGCCACCAGTGATCCCCAGTATTCCACAGATACGCAGTATTTT. This chain joins TRBV24-1 and TRBJ2-3; D gene ambiguous. The V gene lost 3 bases and the J gene lost 2 bases, with 11 bases spanning the gap. CDR3 length equals 15 residues. Germline lookup yields CDR1 KGHDR and CDR2 SFDVKD.

The rearrangement uses TRBV24-1 and TRBJ2-2; 11 positions agree with TRBD2. The germline gives CDR1 KGHDR, CDR2 SFDVKD. The V segment lost 2 bases and the J segment 4 bases; nucleotides outside the gene matches: 8. The CDR3 spans 18 residues. The CDR3 sequence is CATSDSSSGRIGTGELFF. The CDR3 DNA follows: TGTGCCACCAGTGATTCGTCTAGCGGGAGGATAGGCACCGGGGAGCTGTTTTTT.

The chain joins TRBV7-2 to TRBJ2-2; D might be TRBD2 (7 bases). The CDR3 has 15 amino acids. Germline values: CDR1 SGHTA, CDR2 FQGNSA. Trimming stripped 4 bases from V and 5 bases from J, with 14 bases between. The DNA of the CDR3 is TGTGCCAGCAGCTGGACGGCGGGGGCGACCGGGGAGCTGTTTTTT. This encodes CASSWTAGATGELFF. Using reference TRBV7-2 and TRBJ2-2 for the parts outside the CDR3, the full variable domain is GAGVSQSPSNKVTEKGKDVELRCDPISGHTALYWYRQSLGQGLEFLIYFQGNSAPDKSGLPSDRFSAERTGGSVSTLTIQRTQQEDSAVYLCASSWTAGATGELFFGEGSRLTVL.

The chain uses TRBV28 and TRBJ1-3; 7 nucleotides agree with TRBD1. Per the germline V gene, CDR1 is MDHEN and CDR2 is SYDVKM. There are 17 residues in the CDR3. With V trimmed by 5 bases and J by 1 base, 11 bases remained unmatched. The DNA of the CDR3 is TGTGCCAGCAGTACCCCGGGACAGTTTAGATCTGGAAACACCATATATTTT. This sequence encodes CASSTPGQFRSGNTIYF.

V is TRBV7-2 and J is TRBJ2-5, with unresolved D. Germline V lookup: CDR1 SGHTA, CDR2 FQGNSA. V lost 7 bases, J lost 3 bases, and 12 bases lay in between. This CDR3 region has 13 residues. DNA of the CDR3: TGTGCCAGCACGGTGAGAAATGAAGAGACCCAGTACTTC. This translates into CASTVRNEETQYF.